This T cell receptor beta chain was recovered during a study of spatial heterogeneity in lung cancer. The sample's time point: blood at routine non-recurrence follow-up after resection. This CDR3 has 13 amino acids. V was trimmed by 2 bases and J by 6 bases, leaving 9 bases between them. CDR1 and CDR2 (germline): SGHDT, YYEEEE. Every molecule of TCR cDNA had its own unique molecular identifier. TCRdb independently ran MiXCR on the 5' RACE reads; one entry per CDR3 protein. The sample carries 20,000 to 30,000 distinct CDR3 sequences, 8% to 10% recorded once. The clonotype comes from a male donor with early-stage non-small cell lung cancer. The sequenced sample was PBMCs, obtained at follow-up. The J gene is TRBJ2-1, the V gene TRBV5-6, with D unresolved. The CDR3 region is CASSFEERNEQFF. The CDR3 bases are TGTGCCAGCAGCTTCGAAGAACGCAATGAGCAGTTCTTC.